This is a list of T cell receptor beta chains from one sample in a study of shared clonotypes between healthy human individuals. Measured with immunoSEQ multiplex PCR; TCRdb has only the in-frame clones, and not every one. The sample holds 2 million to 2.5 million clones, 90% to 97% seen once. The sequencing sample was made of naive CD4+ T cells sorted from blood. The origin of the receptors is a man between 18 and 29 years old in good health. Both conserved end residues are part of each CDR3. D genes are given only for firm matches. Where a row states a size, it is once, few, many or the class of an expanded clone; other rows omit it.

D gene | J gene | clone size | V gene | CDR3 protein | CDR3 DNA
. | TRBJ2-1 | . | TRBV9 | CASSVEQGAGYNEQFF | TGTGCCAGCAGCGTCGAACAGGGAGCTGGCTACAATGAGCAGTTCTTC
TRBD1 | TRBJ1-2 | . | TRBV4-1 | CASSRGQDLNYGYTF | TGCGCCAGCAGCCGAGGACAGGATTTGAACTATGGCTACACCTTC
. | TRBJ1-5 | . | TRBV5-1 | CASSLDGSNQPQHF | TGCGCCAGCAGCTTGGACGGTAGCAATCAGCCCCAGCATTTT
. | TRBJ1-1 | . | TRBV6-6 | CASSRTQPTGAFF | TGTGCCAGCAGTCGGACCCAACCGACTGGAGCTTTCTTT
. | TRBJ1-2 | . | TRBV4-1 | CASSQDPGGVYGYTF | TGCGCCAGCAGCCAAGATCCGGGAGGGGTTTATGGCTACACCTTC
TRBD1 | TRBJ1-6 | . | TRBV7-7 | CASSRDSEGSPLHF | TGTGCTAGCAGCCGGGACAGCGAGGGCTCACCCCTCCACTTT
. | TRBJ1-1 | . | TRBV5-1 | CASSPLLGQTGAFF | TGCGCCAGCAGCCCCCTTTTAGGTCAAACGGGAGCTTTCTTT
. | TRBJ1-4 | . | TRBV6-6 | CASSLTGATNEKLFF | TGTGCCAGCAGTTTAACCGGGGCAACTAATGAAAAACTGTTTTTT
TRBD2 | TRBJ2-3 | . | TRBV25-1 | CASRTSGGTDTQYF | TGTGCCAGCCGTACTAGCGGGGGAACAGATACGCAGTATTTT
. | TRBJ1-1 | . | TRBV5-1 | CASSPDGRPNTEAFF | TGCGCCAGCAGCCCCGACGGGAGGCCGAACACTGAAGCTTTCTTT
. | TRBJ1-4 | . | TRBV27 | CASSLLRTATNEKLFF | TGTGCCAGCAGTTTATTGAGAACTGCAACTAATGAAAAACTGTTTTTT
. | TRBJ1-6 | . | TRBV5-1 | CASSLEIGSPNSPLHF | TGCGCCAGCAGCTTGGAGATAGGCAGTCCTAATTCACCCCTCCACTTT
TRBD1 | TRBJ1-6 | . | TRBV4-1 | CASSQEVRTGHNSPLHF | TGCGCCAGCAGCCAAGAAGTCCGGACAGGCCATAATTCACCCCTCCACTTT
. | TRBJ1-6 | . | TRBV10-3 | CAISESGSKPLHF | TGTGCCATCAGTGAGAGTGGATCGAAGCCCCTCCACTTT
TRBD1 | TRBJ2-1 | . | TRBV11-3 | CASSLNRGSYNEQFF | TGTGCCAGCAGCCTAAACAGGGGATCCTACAATGAGCAGTTCTTC
TRBD1 | TRBJ2-7 | . | TRBV25-1 | CASSDRNRGYEQYF | TGTGCCAGCAGTGACCGCAACAGGGGATACGAGCAGTACTTC
TRBD1 | TRBJ1-2 | . | TRBV28 | CASRAGGQGEGYGYTF | TGTGCCAGCAGGGCGGGAGGACAGGGTGAGGGATATGGCTACACCTTC
. | TRBJ2-1 | . | TRBV6-1 | CASNNAGSYNEQFF | TGTGCCAGCAATAATGCGGGGTCCTACAATGAGCAGTTCTTC
TRBD1 | TRBJ1-3 | . | TRBV5-1 | CASSEQGAAGNTIYF | TGCGCCAGCAGTGAACAGGGGGCGGCCGGAAACACCATATATTTT
. | TRBJ1-3 | . | TRBV29-1 | CSVDGGVTNTIYF | TGCAGCGTTGATGGGGGTGTAACGAACACCATATATTTT
. | TRBJ2-7 | . | TRBV6-5 | CASASGRDRPEQYF | TGTGCCAGCGCCTCGGGCAGGGATCGGCCCGAGCAGTACTTC
. | TRBJ1-1 | . | TRBV28 | CASSLYGTLEAFF | TGTGCCAGCAGTTTATATGGCACATTGGAAGCTTTCTTT
. | TRBJ2-7 | . | TRBV4-3 | CASSQTNNRFYEQYF | TGCGCCAGCAGCCAAACAAACAACAGGTTTTACGAGCAGTACTTC
TRBD2 | TRBJ2-7 | once | TRBV27 | CASSKPGLGSSYEQYF | TGTGCCAGCAGTAAGCCGGGACTAGGTTCCTCCTACGAGCAGTACTTC
TRBD2 | TRBJ2-1 | . | TRBV4-1 | CASSRVAGSSYNEQFF | TGCGCCAGCAGCCGAGTAGCGGGGAGCTCCTACAATGAGCAGTTCTTC
. | TRBJ2-3 | . | TRBV2 | CASSSLATDTQYF | TGTGCCAGCAGCAGCCTAGCGACAGATACGCAGTATTTT
. | TRBJ2-7 | . | TRBV4-2 | CASSQDLGLNYEQYF | TGTGCCAGCAGCCAAGATCTAGGACTGAACTACGAGCAGTACTTC
. | TRBJ2-3 | few | TRBV6-6 | CASSYSMWGTDTQYF | TGTGCCAGCAGTTACTCGATGTGGGGCACAGATACGCAGTATTTT
TRBD1 | TRBJ1-5 | . | TRBV5-4 | CASSLGGQGDQPQHF | TGTGCCAGCAGCTTGGGAGGACAGGGGGATCAGCCCCAGCATTTT
. | TRBJ1-2 | . | TRBV9 | CASSVEGRYTF | TGTGCCAGCAGCGTAGAGGGGCGCTACACCTTC
. | TRBJ2-7 | once | TRBV7-9 | CASSGSSYEQYF | TGTGCCAGCAGCGGATCTAGTTACGAGCAGTACTTC
. | TRBJ1-6 | . | TRBV4-2 | CASSRTGTLDGSPLHF | TGTGCCAGCAGCCGAACCGGGACCCTGGACGGTTCACCCCTCCACTTT
. | TRBJ2-5 | . | TRBV5-1 | CASSLGSARETQYF | TGCGCCAGCAGCTTGGGTAGTGCTCGGGAGACCCAGTACTTC
. | TRBJ2-3 | . | TRBV7-9 | CASSPGSDTQYF | TGTGCCAGCAGCCCCGGATCAGATACGCAGTATTTT
. | TRBJ2-1 | . | TRBV12-5 | CASARYNEQFF | TGTGCTAGTGCTCGGTACAATGAGCAGTTCTTC
. | TRBJ1-3 | . | TRBV10-3 | CAISESGFQRNTIYF | TGTGCCATCAGTGAGTCAGGGTTCCAGAGAAACACCATATATTTT
TRBD2 | TRBJ2-7 | . | TRBV9 | CASSPQTSGLQEQYF | TGTGCCAGCAGCCCCCAGACTAGCGGACTACAGGAGCAGTACTTC
. | TRBJ1-2 | few | TRBV7-2 | CASSFRVYGYTF | TGTGCCAGCAGCTTTAGGGTCTATGGCTACACCTTC
TRBD1 | TRBJ1-2 | . | TRBV7-8 | CASSFIWDRGDYGYTF | TGTGCCAGCAGCTTCATTTGGGACAGGGGAGACTATGGCTACACCTTC
TRBD2 | TRBJ2-4 | . | TRBV11-2 | CASSLGTRKNIQYF | TGTGCCAGCAGCTTAGGGACTAGGAAAAACATTCAGTACTTC
. | TRBJ1-6 | . | TRBV7-9 | CASSTRWGDSPLHF | TGTGCCAGCAGCACTCGCTGGGGGGATTCACCCCTCCACTTT
TRBD1 | TRBJ1-4 | . | TRBV4-1 | CASSPDREVVTNEKLFF | TGCGCCAGCAGCCCGGACAGGGAGGTGGTAACTAATGAAAAACTGTTTTTT
TRBD2 | TRBJ2-7 | . | TRBV5-1 | CASSVSGTPYEQYF | TGCGCCAGCAGCGTTAGCGGGACCCCCTACGAGCAGTACTTC
TRBD1 | TRBJ1-1 | . | TRBV7-2 | CASRLQGANTEAFF | TGTGCCAGCAGATTACAGGGGGCAAACACTGAAGCTTTCTTT
TRBD1 | TRBJ1-4 | . | TRBV28 | CASSLVARGEEKLFF | TGTGCCAGCAGTTTAGTGGCCAGGGGGGAGGAAAAACTGTTTTTT
TRBD2 | TRBJ2-3 | . | TRBV7-9 | CASSLAWREPPDTQYF | TGTGCCAGCAGCTTAGCGTGGCGGGAGCCACCCGATACGCAGTATTTT
. | TRBJ2-2 | . | TRBV19 | CASSIGARENTGELFF | TGTGCCAGTAGTATAGGGGCCCGGGAGAACACCGGGGAGCTGTTTTTT
TRBD2 | TRBJ2-1 | . | TRBV11-2 | CASSLHLQAGVRNEQFF | TGTGCCAGCAGCTTACATTTGCAAGCGGGAGTAAGGAATGAGCAGTTCTTC
TRBD1 | TRBJ2-7 | . | TRBV2 | CASREDRGLNEQYF | TGTGCCAGCAGAGAGGACAGGGGGTTAAACGAGCAGTACTTC
. | TRBJ1-1 | once | TRBV5-1 | CASSFLDRNTEAFF | TGCGCCAGCAGCTTCCTGGACAGGAACACTGAAGCTTTCTTT
TRBD2 | TRBJ2-3 | . | TRBV11-2 | CASSMGLARTDTQYF | TGTGCCAGCAGCATGGGACTAGCGCGCACAGATACGCAGTATTTT
TRBD1 | TRBJ2-7 | . | TRBV4-1 | CASSQDRGQGARYF | TGCGCCAGCAGCCAAGATAGGGGACAGGGGGCGAGGTACTTC
. | TRBJ1-2 | . | TRBV14 | CASSQDRLLNYGYTF | TGTGCCAGCAGCCAAGACAGGTTGCTTAACTATGGCTACACCTTC
. | TRBJ2-7 | . | TRBV6-5 | CASWKLGGEQYF | TGTGCCAGCTGGAAACTCGGAGGCGAGCAGTACTTC